Each of the 14 T cell receptor beta chains below was sequenced from the same sample in a study of T cell responses to AZD1222 COVID-19 vaccine. Sequenced by immunoSEQ multiplex PCR; TCRdb stores in-frame clones only, minus some. The profile shows over 100,000 clones, approximately 86% of them singletons. The specimen was peripheral blood, collected on day 0 of AZD1222 vaccination. These TCRs come from an adult in good health.

The V gene is TRBV12-3 or TRBV12-4, the J gene TRBJ1-2; D is uncertain. CDR3 size: 13 residues. V dropped 7 bases and J dropped 8 bases, with 17 bases sitting between them. In DNA form, the CDR3 reads TGTGCCAGCACCGAGTGGAGGGATGGAGGCTACACCTTC. Protein sequence: CASTEWRDGGYTF.

The CDR3 sequence is CASSPSGTDISSYNSPLHF. CDR3 in DNA: TGTGCCAGCAGCCCGAGCGGGACAGATATTTCATCCTATAATTCACCCCTCCACTTT. The chain joins TRBV5-5 to TRBJ1-6; 7 bases are shared with TRBD1. Losses at the gene ends were 4 bases for V and 1 base for J; bases not matched to a gene: 14. Germline CDR1 and CDR2: SGHKS and YYEKEE (reference sequence). The CDR3 runs 19 residues.

This clone was counted a single time. The rearrangement uses TRBV5-1 and TRBJ2-5; a weak D match, TRBD2 (6 bases). The CDR3 is made up of 14 amino acids. CDR1 is SGHRS and CDR2 is YFSETQ in the germline V gene. V was pared by 4 bases and J by 4 bases, with 14 bases between. The CDR3 sequence is CASSLSGGPETQYF. The CDR3, as DNA: TGCGCCAGCAGCCTAAGTGGAGGGCCAGAGACCCAGTACTTC.

This chain joins TRBV21-1 and TRBJ1-2; the table's D call of TRBD1 was not tested on the DNA. TRBV21-1 corresponds to a pseudogene. This CDR3 has 17 amino acids. CDR3 amino acids: CANHPGAPKFVNYGYTF. The CDR3 DNA reads TGTGCCAACCATCCAGGGGCTCCGAAATTTGTTAACTATGGCTACACCTTC.

The chain combines TRBV7-4 with TRBJ1-5; 9 bases line up with TRBD1. The CDR3 runs 15 residues. V dropped 0 bases and J dropped 7; count of bases not matched to a gene: 4. Looked up from germline, CDR1 is SGHVT and CDR2 is SQSDAQ. The CDR3 sequence: CASSLAGTGKQPQHF. The CDR3 bases are TGTGCCAGCAGCTTAGCGGGGACAGGGAAACAGCCCCAGCATTTT.

The genes are TRBV6-1 and TRBJ2-7; D call uncertain. Germline V lookup: CDR1 MNHNS, CDR2 SASEGT. The CDR3 covers 12 residues. Between the trimmed V and J ends, which lost 3 bases and 0 bases, there was a span of 3 bases. The CDR3 sequence: CASSDGSYEQYF. The CDR3 region has the DNA TGTGCCAGCAGTGACGGCTCCTACGAGCAGTACTTC.

This chain links TRBV11-2 with TRBJ2-1, with unresolved D. CDR3 length: 10 amino acids. The germline V gene encodes CDR1 SGHAT and CDR2 FQNNGV. The V end was cut by 5 bases, the J end by 12 bases, with 8 bases between. The CDR3 is CASSGVGQFF. CDR3 in DNA: TGTGCCAGCAGCGGAGTCGGGCAGTTCTTC. Together with reference TRBV11-2 and TRBJ2-1, the CDR3 gives the full variable domain: EAGVAQSPRYKIIEKRQSVAFWCNPISGHATLYWYQQILGQGPKLLIQFQNNGVVDDSQLPKDRFSAERLKGVDSTLKIQPAKLEDSAVYLCASSGVGQFFGPGTRLTVL.

The rearrangement uses TRBV10-1 and TRBJ2-7; 7 bases are a match to TRBD1. Germline loops: CDR1 WNHNN, CDR2 SYGVQD (reference sequence). J lost 2 bases, V lost 4 bases, and 11 bases had no gene match. There are 16 residues in the CDR3. In nucleotides, the CDR3 is TGCGCCAGCAGTGGGACTTGGGACAGCGAAACCTACGAGCAGTACTTC. Translating gives CASSGTWDSETYEQYF.

The chain is built from TRBV6-5 and TRBJ1-4; unclear D gene. Trimming removed 10 bases from V and 3 bases from J, with 12 bases in between. The CDR3 has 13 amino acids. The germline gives CDR1 MNHEY, CDR2 SVGAGI. The CDR3 DNA reads as TGTGCCACCAGACTTGCAGCTAATGAAAAACTGTTTTTT. Translation gives CATRLAANEKLFF.

This chain connects TRBV28 to TRBJ2-1, with D perhaps being TRBD1 or TRBD2 (5 bases each). Germline loops: CDR1 MDHEN, CDR2 SYDVKM. The CDR3 length is 13 residues. The V and J ends lost 6 bases and 7 bases respectively, with 13 bases between them. The CDR3 spells CASSPGTENEQFF. The CDR3 bases are TGTGCCAGCAGCCCCGGGACCGAGAATGAGCAGTTCTTC.

The chain employs TRBV7-3 and TRBJ2-3; 14 bases match TRBD2. There are 19 residues in the CDR3. Germline CDR1 SGHTA, CDR2 FQGTGA. Trimming at V came to 0 bases and at J to 3 bases, leaving 8 bases not matched to a gene. CDR3 residues: CASSLTTSGRASVTDTQYF. In DNA, the CDR3 is TGTGCCAGCAGCTTAACGACTAGCGGGAGGGCCAGTGTGACAGATACGCAGTATTTT.

The V gene is TRBV4-3, the J gene TRBJ1-5, with TRBD1 as a possible D gene (6 bases). V lost 8 bases and J 8 bases, leaving 22 bases between the germline ends. This CDR3 region has 15 residues. In germline, CDR1 is LGHNA, CDR2 YSLEER. CDR3 nucleotides: TGCGCCAGCTCGCCCACGACGGACGCAGGGGAGCCCCAGCATTTT. Encoded protein: CASSPTTDAGEPQHF.

V usage is TRBV5-1 and J usage is TRBJ1-5; the D gene is possibly TRBD1 (5 bases). The CDR3 consists of 14 residues. Germline CDR1 is SGHRS and CDR2 is YFSETQ. Trimming removed 3 bases from V and 8 bases from J, with 15 bases in between. In DNA form, the CDR3 reads TGCGCCAGCAGCTCGGGACGGCTGCAGGAGCCCCAGCATTTT. This gives the protein CASSSGRLQEPQHF.

V usage is TRBV5-1 and J usage is TRBJ1-1, with TRBD1 matching over 10 bases. Looked up from germline, CDR1 is SGHRS and CDR2 is YFSETQ. This CDR3 is 14 amino acids long. Trimming removed 3 bases from V and 11 bases from J; junction bases left unmatched: 10. The CDR3 loop reads CASSSLPGQGWAFF. The CDR3 region has the DNA TGCGCCAGCAGCTCGCTACCGGGACAGGGGTGGGCTTTCTTT.